The clone carrying this T cell receptor (beta chain) was seen only a few times. The source of the sample is a study of low-dose radiotherapy and immunotherapy resistance in tumors. Study in general: Cohort 1 was given 0.5 Gy fractions every 2 weeks, 6.5 Gy in total. Patients were treated with intravenous nivolumab at 240 mg every two weeks and were also dosed with ipilimumab at 1 mg/kg every six weeks.

Alpha and beta chains were covered, as first-strand cDNA relied on TRAV- and TRBV-specific primers. TCRs were put through roughly 20 PCR cycles of amplification with Phusion. A constant-region primer and the V-primer adapter served as the primer pair. TCRdb analysed the reads with MiXCR anew, one entry per CDR3 protein. In the table there are approximately 70,000 distinct CDR3 sequences, 30% to 40% of which are singletons. Sample time point: before trial treatment. Donors received nivolumab, ipilimumab, aspirin, low-dose cyclophosphamide and low-dose radiotherapy. This sample comprised PBMCs, obtained before treatment. This receptor was obtained from a female donor with ovarian cancer.

The CDR3 loop is CASSLVGIDGYTF. The DNA for the CDR3 is TGCGCCAGCAGCTTGGTAGGGATAGATGGCTACACCTTC. The V call is TRBV5-1, the J call TRBJ1-2; no clear D gene. In germline, CDR1 is SGHRS, CDR2 YFSETQ. The CDR3 contains 13 residues. V shed 0 bases and J shed 6 bases, with 9 bases lying between them.